The present TCR beta chain was sequenced within a study of blood T cell repertoires in COVID-19. Study information: Samples representing acute and convalescent COVID-19 were sourced from the United States, Italy and Spain. Sources were T cells, B-cell-depleted T cells, or PBMCs; the material itself was cDNA or gDNA.

TCRdb's table, derived via immunoSEQ multiplex PCR, lists solely in-frame clones and lacks some. The sample yields fewer than 250,000 clones, approximately 91% seen once. Seattle-derived patients entered the study during active infection and were followed longitudinally. The origin of this receptor is a man aged 25 to 40 with COVID-19, enrolled during active disease. The material sequenced was peripheral blood.

The CDR3 is CASSVALPGLELVNEQFF. CDR3 coding DNA: TGTGCCAGCAGCGTAGCGCTTCCGGGACTAGAGCTCGTAAATGAGCAGTTCTTC. The rearrangement links TRBV9 to TRBJ2-1; 8 nucleotides match TRBD2. There are 18 residues in the CDR3. V lost 0 bases and J lost 7; bases outside the gene matches: 15. CDR1 SGDLS and CDR2 YYNGEE come from the germline V gene.